This T cell receptor beta chain came from a study of CXCR3-negative and CXCR3-positive naive CD8 T cells (dated by TCRdb to the late 2010s). Looking at the study overall: About 150 million TRB reads were obtained in total, roughly 1.5 +/- 0.3 million reads per library. The diversity and physicochemical repertoire analyses included some 11 donors pooled from two independent experiments. TRBV-TRBJ cluster analysis included naive subsets from a handful of donors and memory cells from 3 donors. Here is what the overall study found, with its caveats: Within the same donor, TRBV-TRBJ usage looked similar between naive CXCR3-negative and CXCR3-positive cells, but memory cells had distinct patterns. Freshly isolated PBMCs were used for most assays because CXCR3 expression partially decreased after cryopreservation. Surface CD5, linked to self-reactivity in mice, was comparable between naive subsets; TCR interaction strength was therefore also inferred from TRB CDR3 physicochemical properties. Comparably high repertoire diversity was found in both naive subsets, whereas much lower repertoire diversity was found in memory CD8+ T cells.

For each CD8+ T cell subset, flow sorting was done in triplicate, and 250,000 to 300,000 cells per subset went directly into RLT lysis buffer. Using standard density gradient centrifugation, peripheral blood mononuclear cells were isolated from buffy coats. Total RNA was extracted from sorted cells with an RNeasy Mini Kit. CDR1 and CDR2 were assigned from the germline V gene as SQVTM and ANQGSEA. Measured from the cysteine to the phenylalanine, the CDR3 is 14 residues long. This entry has no DNA. TCRdb records NextSeq 550 as the sequencer. The Human TCR Profiling Kit (MiLaboratory) was used to prepare UMI-labeled 5' RACE TRB cDNA libraries. cDNA synthesis used the entire amount of extracted RNA, and PCR amplification then used the entire amount of cDNA produced. Libraries were prepared in parallel using an identical number of PCR cycles. Turning to the authors' computational methods: About 53,000 +/- 9,400 unique UMI-labeled TRB cDNA molecules per library were extracted with MIGEC and MiXCR, with at least two reads per UMI required. On average, each library contained 40,000 +/- 10,000 functional in-frame TRB CDR3 nucleotide clonotypes without stop codons. After each sample was downsampled to 5000 UMI-labeled TRB molecules, VDJtools was used to calculate diversity metrics such as normalized Shannon-Wiener and Chao1. VDJtools was used to calculate clonotype-size-weighted physicochemical properties of the central five CDR3 residues, namely interaction energy, strength, volume and Kidera factor 4. After reprocessing by TCRdb, each CDR3 protein sequence is one entry, and no DNA is given. The V and J calls and clone size come from TCRdb's table, not from the authors' own analysis. This sample's table has entries for 45,000 to 55,000 distinct CDR3 sequences. The leading ten clones occupy approximately 15% of the sample.

A note on this clonotype: What this receptor recognizes is not known.

The rearrangement joined TRBV29-1 to TRBJ2-5; no DNA is available, so the TRBD1 call from TCRdb remains unchecked. Sequenced sample: memory CD8+ T cells from blood. The cell subset or site label of this sample denotes: conventional CD8+ memory T cells (TMEM), sorted as controls. The clonotype comes from a human donor in good health. Some clones in this sample may be carry-over from other donors' samples. The CDR3 sequence is CSVDPGPPQETQYF.